A single sample gave rise to the 11 T cell receptor beta chains below, sequenced in a study of T cell repertoires in cytomegalovirus infection. Antigens of these TCRs are unknown. One entry per CDR3 protein results from TCRdb running MiXCR on the reads. The table has roughly 570,000 distinct CDR3 sequences, over 35% seen once. The specimen comprised cultured PBMCs, sampled from culture after CMV antigen stimulation. The receptor set was obtained from a human donor in good health (CMV status not recorded). Some clones in this sample may be carry-over from other donors' samples.

The chain has TRBV10-3 and TRBJ2-7; 11 bases fit TRBD1. Germline CDR1 reads ENHRY; CDR2 reads SYGVKD. Germline trimming cut 2 bases from V and 5 bases from J; bases unmatched to any gene: 5. This CDR3 is 15 amino acids long. The CDR3 DNA follows: TGTGCCATCAGTGAGGGGACAGGGGGGACCCACGAGCAGTACTTC. Its protein product is CAISEGTGGTHEQYF.

Turning to this clonotype: The missing conserved phenylalanine or tryptophan at the end of this CDR3 makes a read error likely. V gene TRBV6-1 combines with J gene TRBJ1-2; D not certain. This CDR3 has 13 residues. V was clipped by 2 bases and J by 4 bases, with 8 bases between them. The germline V gene encodes CDR1 MNHNS and CDR2 SASEGT. CDR3 coding DNA: TGTGCCAGCAGTGAAAGGGCAGGCTATGGCTACACCTTA. Translated, it gives CASSERAGYGYTL.

This clonotype was counted between two and nine times. The genes are TRBV19 and TRBJ1-1; 8 bases are a match to TRBD1. V lost 4 bases and J lost 0; bases outside the gene matches: 7. Germline lookup yields CDR1 LNHDA and CDR2 SQIVND (reference sequence). This CDR3 has 16 amino acids. The CDR3 region is CASSNKDREMNTEAFF. The CDR3 DNA is TGTGCCAGTAGTAATAAGGACAGGGAAATGAACACTGAAGCTTTCTTT. The whole variable domain, remainder taken from reference TRBV19 and TRBJ1-1, is DGGITQSPKYLFRKEGQNVTLSCEQNLNHDAMYWYRQDPGQGLRLIYYSQIVNDFQKGDIAEGYSVSREKKESFPLTVTSAQKNPTAFYLCASSNKDREMNTEAFFGQGTRLTVV.

This sequence joins TRBV6-1 and TRBJ2-7; the D call may be TRBD1 or TRBD2 (6 bases each). With 7 bases removed from V and 3 bases from J, the gap between germline ends came to 25 bases. The CDR3 totals 17 residues. Germline V gene lookup returns CDR1 MNHNS and CDR2 SASEGT. CDR3 bases: TGTGCCAGCATCAGGGGCGTTTCCGGGACTTGGGTCTACGAGCAGTACTTC. This gives the protein CASIRGVSGTWVYEQYF.

The V gene is TRBV12-3 or TRBV12-4, the J gene TRBJ1-1, with 7 nucleotides matching TRBD1. The CDR3 has 14 amino acids. Unmatched junction bases numbered 10, after V lost 6 bases and J lost 6 bases. CDR3 protein: CASSRTGPRSEAFF. Here the CDR3 DNA reads TGTGCCAGCAGCCGGACAGGACCACGCTCTGAAGCTTTCTTT.

The genes are TRBV28 and TRBJ2-3; TRBD2 aligns across 12 bases. Per germline, CDR1 MDHEN and CDR2 SYDVKM. V gave up 4 bases and J gave up 3 bases; unmatched junction bases: 5. CDR3 length: 16 amino acids. The CDR3 loop is CASSWASGGATDTQYF. CDR3 bases: TGTGCCAGCAGTTGGGCTAGCGGGGGGGCAACAGATACGCAGTATTTT.

The CDR3 DNA sequence: TGTGCCAGCCCCGGACTAGCGGGAAATGACGAGCAGTACTTC. It yields the protein CASPGLAGNDEQYF. V and J are TRBV6-6 and TRBJ2-7, with 12 positions matching TRBD2. Per the germline V gene, CDR1 is MNHNY and CDR2 is SVGAGI (reference sequence). The trim removed 8 bases at V and 5 bases at J, leaving 7 bases unmatched. The CDR3 is made up of 14 amino acids.

The rearrangement links TRBV12-3 or TRBV12-4 to TRBJ1-5, with no clear D. The V end was cut by 5 bases, the J end by 8 bases, with 13 bases between. The CDR3 has 13 residues. This CDR3 reads CASSRFGAEPQHF. The DNA for the CDR3 is TGTGCCAGCAGTCGTTTTGGTGCGGAGCCCCAGCATTTT.

Regarding this clonotype: Germline and junction disagree at one end, which may indicate a read error. This chain links TRBV7-2 with TRBJ2-7; 9 bases are shared with TRBD2. The CDR3 loop spans 11 amino acids. Germline CDR1 and CDR2: SGHTA and FQGNSA. The CDR3 region is CASSLAGYQGW. In DNA form, the CDR3 reads TGTGCCAGCAGCCTAGCGGGATATCAAGGATGG.

The V gene is TRBV4-1, the J gene TRBJ2-3; a possible D gene is TRBD1 (5 bases). The CDR3 has 15 residues. The germline CDR1 and CDR2 sequences are MGHRA and YSYEKL. Trimming stripped 4 bases from V and 0 bases from J, with 11 bases between. In nucleotides, the CDR3 is TGCGCCAGCAGCCCCCCAGGGTATAGCACAGATACGCAGTATTTT. Encoded protein: CASSPPGYSTDTQYF.

This clonotype has a handful of counts. This chain links TRBV7-2 with TRBJ2-7, with D possibly matching TRBD1 (5 bases). V was trimmed by 5 bases and J by 4 bases, leaving 9 bases between them. The CDR3 length is 12 residues. Germline V gene sequence: CDR1 SGHTA, CDR2 FQGNSA. The CDR3 sequence: CASSRTLYEQYF. The DNA for the CDR3 is TGTGCCAGCAGCCGGACATTATACGAGCAGTACTTC. Filled out from reference TRBV7-2 and TRBJ2-7, the complete variable domain reads GAGVSQSPSNKVTEKGKDVELRCDPISGHTALYWYRQSLGQGLEFLIYFQGNSAPDKSGLPSDRFSAERTGGSVSTLTIQRTQQEDSAVYLCASSRTLYEQYFGPGTRLTVT.